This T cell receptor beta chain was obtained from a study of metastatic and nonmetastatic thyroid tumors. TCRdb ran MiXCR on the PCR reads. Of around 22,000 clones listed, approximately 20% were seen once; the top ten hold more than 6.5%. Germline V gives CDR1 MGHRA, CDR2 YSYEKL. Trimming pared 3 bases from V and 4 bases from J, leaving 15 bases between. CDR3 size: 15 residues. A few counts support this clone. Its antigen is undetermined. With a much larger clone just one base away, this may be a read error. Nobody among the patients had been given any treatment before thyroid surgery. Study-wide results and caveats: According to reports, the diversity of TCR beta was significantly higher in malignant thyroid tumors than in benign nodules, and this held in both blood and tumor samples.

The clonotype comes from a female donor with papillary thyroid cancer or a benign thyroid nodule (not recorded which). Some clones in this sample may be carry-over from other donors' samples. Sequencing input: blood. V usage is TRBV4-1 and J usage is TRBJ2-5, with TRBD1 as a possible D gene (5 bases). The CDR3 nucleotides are TGCGCCAGCAGCCACGCCACCAGGGTGCCAGAGACCCAGTACTTC. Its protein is CASSHATRVPETQYF.